This T cell receptor (beta chain) appears in the sequencing data of a study of cytomegalovirus exposure and HLA in healthy donors. This clone was detected a few times. It was with 60 Vbeta and 13 Jbeta primers that the PCR ran. Some clones are missing from TCRdb's copy, which holds only in-frame ones; the method was immunoSEQ multiplex PCR. Of around 170,000 clones in the sample, approximately 79% were seen once. Deletions cut 0 bases from V and 8 bases from J, with 14 bases between. This CDR3 has 15 amino acids. Per germline, CDR1 SGDLS and CDR2 YYNGEE. The sequencing input was PBMCs. This TCR was recovered from a woman aged 40 to 50 in good health and CMV-seronegative. This sequence joins TRBV9 and TRBJ1-4; D possibly corresponds to TRBD1 (5 bases). The CDR3 loop is CASSVAQGVGEKLFF. DNA for the CDR3: TGTGCCAGCAGCGTAGCTCAAGGGGTTGGGGAAAAACTGTTTTTT. Full variable domain (missing parts from reference TRBV9 and TRBJ1-4): DSGVTQTPKHLITATGQRVTLRCSPRSGDLSVYWYQQSLDQGLQFLIQYYNGEERAKGNILERFSAQQFPDLHSELNLSSLELGDSALYFCASSVAQGVGEKLFFGSGTQLSVL.